Below are 30 T cell receptor beta chains sequenced from a single sample in a study of blood T cell repertoires in COVID-19. The data were produced by immunoSEQ multiplex PCR, yet TCRdb's version contains in-frame clones alone and is incomplete. Seen here are over 95,000 clones, about 85% observed once, and the top ten hold less than 3.5%. The sequenced sample consisted of peripheral blood. Every receptor here comes from a middle-aged man with acute or convalescent COVID-19.

This clone was seen only a few times. The chain's CDR3 is CSVLLISGTASRQPQHF. CDR3 in DNA: TGCAGCGTCCTTCTTATATCCGGGACAGCCTCCAGACAGCCCCAGCATTTT. The chain carries TRBV29-1 and TRBJ1-5; TRBD1 matches at 7 bases. Per germline, CDR1 SQVTM and CDR2 ANQGSEA. This CDR3 region has 17 residues. Trimming at V came to 6 bases and at J to 7 bases, leaving 21 bases not matched to a gene. Complete variable domain (other parts from reference TRBV29-1 and TRBJ1-5): SAVISQKPSRDICQRGTSLTIQCQVDSQVTMMFWYRQQPGQSLTLIATANQGSEATYESGFVIDKFPISRPNLTFSTLTVSNMSPEDSSIYLCSVLLISGTASRQPQHFGDGTRLSIL.

The sample holds a few counts of this clone. The chain joins TRBV25-1 to TRBJ1-1; maybe TRBD1 (5 bases). Germline V CDR1 and CDR2: MGHDK, SYGVNS. The CDR3 contains 13 residues. Trimming removed 5 bases at V and 5 bases at J, with 12 bases between. The CDR3 nucleotides are TGTGCCAGCAGTCCACAGGCTGAAACTGAAGCTTTCTTT. Its protein product is CASSPQAETEAFF.

This clone was recorded only once. The chain is built from TRBV5-1 and TRBJ2-2; possible D gene TRBD2, 6 bases. Trimming took off 2 bases at V and 0 bases at J, with 8 bases between the two ends. Germline CDR1 is SGHRS and CDR2 is YFSETQ. The CDR3 covers 15 residues. CDR3 loop: CASSFGSANTGELFF. The CDR3 DNA reads TGCGCCAGCAGCTTCGGGAGCGCGAACACCGGGGAGCTGTTTTTT.

This clone appeared a single time. This chain links TRBV2 with TRBJ1-1; tentative D call: TRBD1 (6 bases). Per the germline V gene, CDR1 is SNHLY and CDR2 is FYNNEI. CDR3 length equals 13 residues. V lost 2 bases, J lost 3 bases, and 7 bases lay in between. The CDR3 sequence: CASSEYRDTEAFF. CDR3 DNA sequence: TGTGCCAGCAGTGAATACAGGGACACTGAAGCTTTCTTT.

The chain carries TRBV24-1 and TRBJ2-3; D is unresolved. The germline gives CDR1 KGHDR, CDR2 SFDVKD. The CDR3 runs to 14 residues. V lost 3 bases, J lost 4 bases, and 10 bases lay in between. The CDR3 region is CATSDARSADTQYF. CDR3 bases: TGTGCCACCAGTGATGCGAGGTCGGCAGATACGCAGTATTTT.

The chain couples TRBV7-3 to TRBJ1-1, with D uncertain. From germline, CDR1 is SGHTA and CDR2 FQGTGA. The CDR3 spans 13 residues. V dropped 5 bases and J dropped 5 bases, with 12 bases sitting between them. The CDR3: CASSPREGTEAFF. CDR3 nucleotide sequence: TGTGCCAGCAGCCCAAGAGAGGGAACTGAAGCTTTCTTT.

This chain links TRBV6-4 with TRBJ2-6, with a weak D call TRBD2 (6 bases). The length of the CDR3 is 17 residues. Germline CDR1 is MRHNA and CDR2 is SNTAGT. Trimming stripped 0 bases from V and 2 bases from J, with 11 bases between. CDR3 in DNA: TGTGCCAGCAGTGACTCGACCACGGGGGCTGGGGCCAACGTCCTGACTTTC. Amino acid sequence: CASSDSTTGAGANVLTF.

V gene TRBV30 combines with J gene TRBJ2-7; 9 bases match TRBD1. V lost 0 bases to trimming and J lost 6 bases; unmatched junction nucleotides: 9. The CDR3 contains 15 residues. The germline V gene encodes CDR1 GTSNPN and CDR2 SVGIG (reference sequence). DNA for the CDR3: TGTGCCTGGAGTGTACTACGGGACAGGGTTGGCGAGCAGTACTTC. Translation gives CAWSVLRDRVGEQYF.

The genes are TRBV5-8 and TRBJ2-5; 14 bases fit TRBD2. Germline CDR1 is SGHTS and CDR2 is YDEGEE. The CDR3 runs 16 residues. Trimming took 0 bases from V and 2 from J; bases not matched to a gene: 0. CDR3 nucleotide sequence: TGTGCCAGCAGCTTGGGACTAGCGGGGGGGCAAGAGACCCAGTACTTC. It codes for CASSLGLAGGQETQYF.

This chain links TRBV2 with TRBJ1-1, with no clear D. Looked up from germline, CDR1 is SNHLY and CDR2 is FYNNEI. This CDR3 contains 11 residues. The V and J ends lost 8 bases and 8 bases respectively, with 12 bases between them. The CDR3 DNA is TGTGCCAGCTCATACCTCAGGGAAGCTTTCTTT. Protein product: CASSYLREAFF.

The chain couples TRBV3-1 (or the pseudogene TRBV3-2) to TRBJ1-2; the D is unclear. V lost 0 bases, J lost 7 bases, and 12 bases lay in between. CDR3 length: 14 amino acids. Germline V CDR1 and CDR2: LGHDT, YNNKEL (reference sequence). The CDR3: CASSQDTVGTGYTF. DNA for the CDR3: TGTGCCAGCAGCCAAGATACGGTCGGTACTGGCTACACCTTC.

The table lists this clone with a few counts. The chain joins TRBV6-5 to TRBJ1-5; TRBD1 matches 9 bases. Germline loops: CDR1 MNHEY, CDR2 SVGAGI. The CDR3 is 14 amino acids. With V trimmed by 8 bases and J by 6 bases, 8 bases remained unmatched. The CDR3 coding sequence is TGTGCCAGCCGAACAGGGGGCAAGGGTCAGCCCCAGCATTTT. The encoded protein is CASRTGGKGQPQHF.

The chain couples TRBV7-2 to TRBJ1-6; tentative D call: TRBD1 (6 bases). The V end lost 4 bases, the J end lost 3 bases, and 13 bases lay between the germline ends. The CDR3 consists of 16 residues. Germline CDR1 and CDR2: SGHTA and FQGNSA. CDR3 in amino acids: CASSSTTGFYNSPLHF. Here the CDR3 DNA reads TGTGCCAGCAGCTCAACTACAGGGTTCTATAATTCACCCCTCCACTTT. The complete variable domain, with remaining parts taken from reference TRBV7-2 and TRBJ1-6, reads GAGVSQSPSNKVTEKGKDVELRCDPISGHTALYWYRQSLGQGLEFLIYFQGNSAPDKSGLPSDRFSAERTGGSVSTLTIQRTQQEDSAVYLCASSSTTGFYNSPLHFGNGTRLTVT.

The chain recombines TRBV3-1 (or the pseudogene TRBV3-2) with TRBJ2-5; the D gene is possibly TRBD2 (5 bases). CDR1 LGHDT and CDR2 YNNKEL come from the germline V gene (reference sequence). With 9 bases removed from V and 4 bases from J, the gap between germline ends came to 18 bases. This CDR3 contains 14 residues. CDR3: CASGLPRLGETQYF. CDR3 nucleotides: TGTGCCAGTGGACTGCCGCGACTTGGAGAGACCCAGTACTTC.

The sample holds one count of this clone. This chain links TRBV5-8 with TRBJ1-2; 9 bases are shared with TRBD1. The ends lost 2 bases at V and 6 bases at J; junction bases unmatched: 8. The CDR3 totals 15 residues. Germline-derived CDR1 and CDR2 are SGHTS and YDEGEE. In DNA, the CDR3 is TGTGCCAGCAGCTTTCGGGACAGGGAGGGGGATGGCTACACCTTC. Amino acid sequence: CASSFRDREGDGYTF.

The J gene is TRBJ2-3, the V gene TRBV3-1 (or the pseudogene TRBV3-2); TRBD2 agrees at 10 bases. The junction had 9 bases not matched to a gene; V was cut back by 0 bases and J by 0 bases. The CDR3 contains 19 residues. Germline CDR1 LGHDT, CDR2 YNNKEL (reference sequence). CDR3: CASSQDRRLAGVSTDTQYF. Written as DNA, the CDR3 is TGTGCCAGCAGCCAAGATAGGAGGCTAGCGGGGGTTAGCACAGATACGCAGTATTTT.

The chain joins TRBV9 to TRBJ2-7; D uncertain. Germline V lookup: CDR1 SGDLS, CDR2 YYNGEE. V lost 2 bases and J lost 3, with 18 bases in between. This CDR3 has 16 amino acids. CDR3 loop: CASSVRLEAPNYEQYF. The CDR3, as DNA: TGTGCCAGCAGCGTGCGCCTAGAGGCGCCCAACTACGAGCAGTACTTC.

The chain employs TRBV7-9 and TRBJ2-7; 7 nucleotides match TRBD2. This CDR3 spans 15 amino acids. The V segment lost 1 base and the J segment 5 bases; nucleotides outside the gene matches: 8. Germline V gene data show CDR1 as SEHNR and CDR2 as FQNEAQ (reference sequence). The CDR3: CASSLVMGGTNEQYF. DNA of the CDR3: TGTGCCAGCAGCTTAGTCATGGGGGGGACCAACGAGCAGTACTTC.

The table lists this clone with a count of one. This chain connects TRBV7-7 to TRBJ2-5, with a weak D call TRBD1 (6 bases). There are 15 residues in the CDR3. CDR1 and CDR2 from the germline V gene are SSHAT and FNYEAQ (reference sequence). V lost 5 bases to trimming and J lost 3 bases, with 16 bases between them. The CDR3 sequence: CASSRSGGPEETQYF. The CDR3 nucleotides are TGTGCCAGCAGCCGATCTGGGGGCCCGGAAGAGACCCAGTACTTC.

The chain carries TRBV10-3 and TRBJ1-1; 9 positions agree with TRBD1. Germline lookup yields CDR1 ENHRY and CDR2 SYGVKD. J gave up 4 bases and V 4 bases, and 10 bases lay outside the gene matches. This CDR3 is built from 16 residues. The CDR3 spells CAISAFSLDRGTEAFF. The CDR3 region has the DNA TGTGCCATCAGTGCATTCTCACTGGACAGGGGCACTGAAGCTTTCTTT.

The CDR3, as DNA: TGTGCCAGCAGCTTAGGTTTGGGGACAGGGACCTACGAGCAGTACTTC. As protein: CASSLGLGTGTYEQYF. The chain couples TRBV7-2 to TRBJ2-7; 9 nucleotides match TRBD1. CDR3 size: 16 residues. Trimming cost V 1 base and J 2 bases; bases outside gene matches: 6. Germline CDR1 reads SGHTA; CDR2 reads FQGNSA. The whole variable domain, filled in from reference TRBV7-2 and TRBJ2-7, reads GAGVSQSPSNKVTEKGKDVELRCDPISGHTALYWYRQSLGQGLEFLIYFQGNSAPDKSGLPSDRFSAERTGGSVSTLTIQRTQQEDSAVYLCASSLGLGTGTYEQYFGPGTRLTVT.

The chain joins TRBV19 to TRBJ2-3; D possibly corresponds to TRBD2 (6 bases). The CDR3 runs 17 residues. V was clipped by 3 bases and J by 6 bases, with 22 bases between them. The germline gives CDR1 LNHDA, CDR2 SQIVND (reference sequence). CDR3 protein: CASSITGTSRYLDTQYF. CDR3 sequence (DNA): TGTGCCAGTAGTATTACGGGAACTAGCCGGTATCTCGATACGCAGTATTTT. The entire variable domain, with the rest obtained from reference TRBV19 and TRBJ2-3, is as follows: DGGITQSPKYLFRKEGQNVTLSCEQNLNHDAMYWYRQDPGQGLRLIYYSQIVNDFQKGDIAEGYSVSREKKESFPLTVTSAQKNPTAFYLCASSITGTSRYLDTQYFGPGTRLTVL.

This chain links TRBV4-1 with TRBJ2-2; TRBD2 aligns across 9 bases. Trimming cost V 4 bases and J 0 bases; bases outside gene matches: 3. CDR1 and CDR2 from the germline V gene are MGHRA and YSYEKL. This CDR3 spans 16 amino acids. The DNA for the CDR3 is TGCGCCAGCAGCCTGGGGACTAGCCCGAACACCGGGGAGCTGTTTTTT. This encodes CASSLGTSPNTGELFF.

The J gene is TRBJ1-1, the V gene TRBV19; D ambiguous. CDR1 LNHDA and CDR2 SQIVND come from the germline V gene (reference sequence). V was shortened by 5 bases and J by 5 bases, with 15 bases between the two germline ends. The CDR3 totals 14 residues. CDR3 DNA sequence: TGTGCCAGTAGTCGGAGCTTTGAAATTACTGAAGCTTTCTTT. This codes for CASSRSFEITEAFF.

The chain joins TRBV10-2 to TRBJ2-3; TRBD2 aligns across 15 bases. Trimming at V came to 8 bases and at J to 5 bases, leaving 2 bases not matched to a gene. In germline, CDR1 is WSHSY, CDR2 SAAADI. The CDR3 sequence is 14 residues long. CDR3 coding DNA: TGCGCCAGCGCGGGACTAGCGGGGGGAGATACGCAGTATTTT. Protein product: CASAGLAGGDTQYF.

The V call is TRBV9, the J call TRBJ2-7; tentative D call: TRBD2 (5 bases). Trimming left V 0 bases short and J 6 bases short, with 16 bases between. The germline V gene has CDR1 SGDLS and CDR2 YYNGEE. CDR3 length: 15 amino acids. CDR3 amino acids: CASSVGVGVDLEQYF. CDR3 nucleotide sequence: TGTGCCAGCAGCGTAGGGGTCGGGGTGGACCTCGAGCAGTACTTC.

The chain links TRBV15 to TRBJ2-2; 8 nucleotides match TRBD1. The CDR3 totals 17 residues. CDR1 LNHNV and CDR2 YYDKDF come from the germline V gene (reference sequence). Trimming cost V 4 bases and J 7 bases; bases outside gene matches: 14. CDR3 sequence (DNA): TGTGCCACCAGCACCTTAAGGACAGGGTTTTTTGGCGGGGAGCTGTTTTTT. This encodes CATSTLRTGFFGGELFF.

The chain employs TRBV11-1 and TRBJ1-1, with TRBD1 matching 7 bases. From germline, CDR1 is SGHAT and CDR2 FQDESV (reference sequence). The V segment lost 5 bases and the J segment 8 bases; nucleotides outside the gene matches: 11. CDR3 length: 14 amino acids. This CDR3 reads CASSLSSGGREAFF. Here the CDR3 DNA reads TGTGCCAGCAGCCTAAGCTCAGGGGGGCGCGAAGCTTTCTTT.

The chain recombines TRBV4-2 with TRBJ2-3, with D uncertain. Trimming cost V 4 bases and J 9 bases, with 8 bases left between them. CDR1 is LGHNA and CDR2 is YNFKEQ in the germline V gene. The CDR3 is made up of 11 amino acids. The CDR3, as DNA: TGTGCCAGCAGCCCCGGAGACACGCAGTATTTT. Protein: CASSPGDTQYF.

V usage is TRBV18 and J usage is TRBJ2-5, with TRBD2 identical over 7 bases. The V gene end was trimmed by 3 bases and the J gene end by 6 bases; junction bases not matched to a gene: 7. From germline, CDR1 is KGHSH and CDR2 LQKENI. The CDR3 consists of 14 residues. The CDR3 coding sequence is TGTGCCAGCTCACCGGGGGGGAATGTAAAGACCCAGTACTTC. The encoded protein is CASSPGGNVKTQYF. The full variable domain, in which reference TRBV18 and TRBJ2-5 provide the parts outside the CDR3, is NAGVMQNPRHLVRRRGQEARLRCSPMKGHSHVYWYRQLPEEGLKFMVYLQKENIIDESGMPKERFSAEFPKEGPSILRIQQVVRGDSAAYFCASSPGGNVKTQYFGPGTRLLVL.